Listed below are T cell receptor beta chains from one sample, sequenced in a study of graft-versus-host responses after intestinal transplantation. Their target antigens are unknown. Generated by immunoSEQ multiplex PCR, the TCRdb table keeps only in-frame clones and is missing some. The sample lists more than 60,000 clones; about 92% were seen once. The specimen was unstimulated CD8+ T cells sorted from spleen or lymph node cells, collected before intestinal transplant. The receptors shown here come from a human donor who received an intestinal transplant. Both conserved end residues are part of each CDR3. D genes are given only for firm matches. Rows give clone size only sometimes, using once, few, many, or a class for an expanded clone.

clone_size	v_call	j_call	d_call	cdr3_nt	cdr3_aa
-	TRBV2	TRBJ1-2	TRBD1	TGTGCCAGCTCCATCGGGACAGCCCTCATCGAGGGCTATGGCTACACCTTC	CASSIGTALIEGYGYTF
-	TRBV19	TRBJ1-2	TRBD1	TGTGCCAGTAGGGCCGACAGGGATCGTATCTATGGCTACACCTTC	CASRADRDRIYGYTF
-	TRBV7-3	TRBJ2-5	-	TGTGCCAGCAGCCTAGATGGGACCCAGTACTTC	CASSLDGTQYF
-	TRBV4-1	TRBJ1-4	-	TGCGCCAGCAGCCAAGAGGTACGGACTAATGAAAAACTGTTTTTT	CASSQEVRTNEKLFF
-	TRBV20-1	TRBJ2-1	-	TGCAGTGCTTATTTCGATGAGCAGTTCTTC	CSAYFDEQFF
-	TRBV4-1	TRBJ2-3	-	TGCGCCAGCAGCCAATGGTCTGGCGGGGGCACAGATACGCAGTATTTT	CASSQWSGGGTDTQYF
-	TRBV2	TRBJ1-3	-	TGTGCCAGCAGTGTCGCATCAGGGCCGGGAAACACCATATATTTT	CASSVASGPGNTIYF
once	TRBV13	TRBJ2-1	-	TGTGCCAGCAGCCCCGACGGGGGAACTCAGTTCTTC	CASSPDGGTQFF
-	TRBV4-2	TRBJ2-3	-	TGTGCCAGCAGCCGCCCTGGGGGGGGACACAAGGGGACAGATACGCAGTATTTT	CASSRPGGGHKGTDTQYF
-	TRBV6-5	TRBJ2-5	-	TGTGCCAGCAGCCCACAGGGTTGGGAGACCCAGTACTTC	CASSPQGWETQYF
-	TRBV4-1	TRBJ1-2	-	TGCGCCAGCAGCCAAGATAATGGCTACACCTTC	CASSQDNGYTF
-	TRBV4-1	TRBJ1-2	-	TGCGCCAGCAGCCTGGACACGGCGGGGGGCTACACCTTC	CASSLDTAGGYTF
once	TRBV9	TRBJ1-3	-	TGTGCCAGCGGGACCACAGGGTTGGGAGGAAACACCATATATTTT	CASGTTGLGGNTIYF
-	TRBV5-1	TRBJ2-5	-	TGCGCCAGCAGGCGGGGCGACCAAGAGACCCAGTACTTC	CASRRGDQETQYF
once	TRBV27	TRBJ2-1	TRBD2	TGTGCCAGCAGGGCGGGGGGTGGCGCGGGGGACAATGAGCAGTTCTTC	CASRAGGGAGDNEQFF
-	TRBV27	TRBJ1-6	-	TGTGCCAGCGGGGACACCTATAATTCACCCCTCCACTTT	CASGDTYNSPLHF
-	TRBV11-2	TRBJ2-5	-	TGTGCCAGCAGCTTATACGGGGAGATGCAAGAGACCCAGTACTTC	CASSLYGEMQETQYF
-	TRBV4-1	TRBJ1-2	TRBD1	TGCGCCAGCAGCCCGGACAGGACTAACTATGGCTACACCTTC	CASSPDRTNYGYTF
-	TRBV5-6	TRBJ2-7	-	TGTGCCAGCAGCAGTCAGGCCTACGAGCAGTACTTC	CASSSQAYEQYF
few	TRBV6-6	TRBJ2-3	-	TGTGCCAGCAGTTACGGGGCGGAGCGCACAGATACGCAGTATTTT	CASSYGAERTDTQYF
-	TRBV2	TRBJ1-5	-	TGTGCCAGCAGTTTCAGGGGTGGGGATGGCAATCAGCCCCAGCATTTT	CASSFRGGDGNQPQHF
-	TRBV19	TRBJ2-7	-	TGTGCCAGTAGTATTCTGGCAGGGTGGCCCTACGAGCAGTACTTC	CASSILAGWPYEQYF
-	TRBV4-1	TRBJ2-2	-	TGCGCCAGCAGCCAAGAAGTTCGTCTGGGAGACACCGGGGAGCTGTTTTTT	CASSQEVRLGDTGELFF
-	TRBV27	TRBJ1-1	-	TGTGCCAGCAGTCCCCGACAGGTGGGGTCGGCTTTCTTT	CASSPRQVGSAFF
-	TRBV5-1	TRBJ1-2	-	TGCGCCAGCAGCCTACGAAAGGGGTCCAACTATGGCTACACCTTC	CASSLRKGSNYGYTF
-	TRBV7-9	TRBJ2-7	-	TGTGCCAGCAGCTTAGGTCTCCCCCCCTACGAGCAGTACTTC	CASSLGLPPYEQYF
-	TRBV20-1	TRBJ2-5	-	TGCAGTGCTAGAGATGCGGCCCAGTACTTC	CSARDAAQYF
-	TRBV19	TRBJ1-2	TRBD1	TGTGCCAGTAGTGCCCGGACAGGGTTGGGCTATGGCTACACCTTC	CASSARTGLGYGYTF
few	TRBV2	TRBJ1-4	-	TGTGCCAGCAGTGAACCACCGGACCGAAGATGGGAGGAAAAACTGTTTTTT	CASSEPPDRRWEEKLFF
-	TRBV19	TRBJ1-2	-	TGTGCCAGTAGTAAGGAGGTGGTCTATGGCTACACCTTC	CASSKEVVYGYTF
-	TRBV7-6	TRBJ1-1	-	TGTGCCAGCAGTCCCAGGGAGAACACTGAAGCTTTCTTT	CASSPRENTEAFF
-	TRBV4-1	TRBJ1-5	-	TGCGCCAGCAGCCAAGGTGCTCAGAGCAATCAGCCCCAGCATTTT	CASSQGAQSNQPQHF
-	TRBV7-9	TRBJ2-5	TRBD1	TGTGCCAGCAGCTCAAGGACAGGGCAGGAGACCCAGTACTTC	CASSSRTGQETQYF
-	TRBV4-1	TRBJ2-7	-	TGCGCCAGCAGCCAAGGTCCCGGGGGACAGTTCTCCTACGAGCAGTACTTC	CASSQGPGGQFSYEQYF
-	TRBV27	TRBJ2-3	TRBD2	TGTGCCATCTCGGGGGGGGATACGCAGTATTTT	CAISGGDTQYF
-	TRBV4-1	TRBJ1-1	TRBD1	TGCGCCAGCAGCCAAGGGGGGACAGGGTTTATCACTGAAGCTTTCTTT	CASSQGGTGFITEAFF
-	TRBV6-5	TRBJ2-1	TRBD2	TGTGCCAGCAGTTGGGCTAGCGGGGGGTTTTATGAGCAGTTCTTC	CASSWASGGFYEQFF
-	TRBV4-1	TRBJ2-3	TRBD2	TGCGCCAGCAGCCAAGGTGTTAGCGGGGATACGCAGTATTTT	CASSQGVSGDTQYF
-	TRBV5-6	TRBJ1-6	TRBD1	TGTGCCAGCAGCTTGGGGACAGGGACTAATTCACCCCTCCACTTT	CASSLGTGTNSPLHF
-	TRBV7-9	TRBJ1-2	TRBD1	TGTGCCAGCAGCTTTGGGGCAGGGGGAGACTATGGCTACACCTTC	CASSFGAGGDYGYTF
-	TRBV5-6	TRBJ1-2	TRBD1	TGTGCCAGCAGCTTTTTGACAGGGGGGCCTGAGGGCTACACCTTC	CASSFLTGGPEGYTF
once	TRBV14	TRBJ2-1	TRBD2	TGTGCCAGCAGCCAAGAAGGGTTCGGACTAGCGGGACTAAATGAGCAGTTCTTC	CASSQEGFGLAGLNEQFF
-	TRBV7-9	TRBJ2-7	-	TGTGCCAGCAGCCAAGGGGTAGACGAGCAGTACTTC	CASSQGVDEQYF
-	TRBV4-1	TRBJ2-6	TRBD1	TGCGCCAGTAGTGGGGGACAGGGGTTTTATGGGGCCAACGTCCTGACTTTC	CASSGGQGFYGANVLTF
-	TRBV7-8	TRBJ2-7	-	TGTGCCAGCAGCTTAGGGGGGGGCGGCGAGCAGTACTTC	CASSLGGGGEQYF
-	TRBV13	TRBJ2-5	-	TGTGCCAGCAGCTTAGGCCGCGGCAACCAAGAGACCCAGTACTTC	CASSLGRGNQETQYF
-	TRBV4-2	TRBJ1-5	TRBD1	TGTGCCAGCAGCCAAGTCGACAGGGGCGTAGGTCAGCCCCAGCATTTT	CASSQVDRGVGQPQHF
-	TRBV13	TRBJ1-3	TRBD1	TGTGCCAGCAGCATCGGACAGGGCAACACCATATATTTT	CASSIGQGNTIYF
-	TRBV7-9	TRBJ2-7	TRBD1	TGTGCCAGCAGCACCCCCCAGCCGGGACAGGGTATCTACGAGCAGTACTTC	CASSTPQPGQGIYEQYF